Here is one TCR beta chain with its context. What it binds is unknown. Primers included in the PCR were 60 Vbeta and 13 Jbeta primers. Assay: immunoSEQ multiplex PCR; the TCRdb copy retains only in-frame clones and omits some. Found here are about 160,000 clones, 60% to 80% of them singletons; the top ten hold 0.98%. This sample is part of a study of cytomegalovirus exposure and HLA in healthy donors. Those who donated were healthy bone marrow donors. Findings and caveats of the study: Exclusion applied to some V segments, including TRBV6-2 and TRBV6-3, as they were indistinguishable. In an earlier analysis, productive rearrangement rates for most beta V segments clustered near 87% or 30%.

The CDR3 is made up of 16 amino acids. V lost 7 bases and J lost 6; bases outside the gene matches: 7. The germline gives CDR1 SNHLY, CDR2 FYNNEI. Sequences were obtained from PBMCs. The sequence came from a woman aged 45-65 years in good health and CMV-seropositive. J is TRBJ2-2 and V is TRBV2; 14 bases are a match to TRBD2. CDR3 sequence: CASTPGLAGEAGELFF. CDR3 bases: TGTGCCAGCACCCCGGGACTAGCGGGAGAGGCCGGGGAGCTGTTTTTT.